The 26 T cell receptor beta chains presented below share a single source sample, sequenced in a study of OX40 agonist ivuxolimab in advanced cancers. Some clones are missing from TCRdb's copy, which holds only in-frame ones; the method was immunoSEQ multiplex PCR. The sample contains 49,000 or so clones, roughly 87% of which appear only once. This material consisted of CD4+ or CD8+ T cells sorted from blood, taken in a trial of the OX40 agonist ivuxolimab. The receptors were gathered from an adult with an advanced solid tumor such as melanoma, head and neck, liver or kidney cancer.

This clone has a single count. The chain recombines TRBV19 with TRBJ2-1; D may correspond to TRBD1 or TRBD2 (6 bases each). Germline-derived CDR1 and CDR2 are LNHDA and SQIVND (reference sequence). The CDR3 length is 18 residues. V was shortened by 5 bases and J by 2 bases, with 22 bases between the two germline ends. The CDR3 reads CASSETYLRGRPYNEQFF. The CDR3, as DNA: TGTGCCAGTAGTGAAACCTACCTAAGGGGGAGGCCCTACAATGAGCAGTTCTTC.

This clone turned up a few times. This chain uses TRBV2 with TRBJ2-5, with D perhaps TRBD1 (6 bases). V was pared by 1 base and J by 1 base, with 10 bases between. The CDR3 totals 15 residues. Germline assignment: CDR1 SNHLY and CDR2 FYNNEI. The CDR3 spells CASSEGTASQETQYF. CDR3 nucleotide sequence: TGTGCCAGCAGTGAAGGGACAGCATCCCAAGAGACCCAGTACTTC.

This clone was seen a few times. The J gene is TRBJ2-7, the V gene TRBV6-5, with TRBD2 identical over 9 bases. V lost 2 bases and J lost 0; bases outside the gene matches: 2. The CDR3 spans 15 residues. Germline V gene lookup returns CDR1 MNHEY and CDR2 SVGAGI. The CDR3 loop is CASSYEAGGSYEQYF. CDR3 coding DNA: TGTGCCAGCAGTTACGAAGCGGGAGGCTCCTACGAGCAGTACTTC.

The chain combines TRBV10-3 with TRBJ2-7, with 10 nucleotides matching TRBD1. The junction had 5 bases not matched to a gene; V was cut back by 5 bases and J by 4 bases. Per germline, CDR1 ENHRY and CDR2 SYGVKD. The CDR3 totals 14 residues. CDR3 sequence: CAISSGTGVYEQYF. CDR3 coding DNA: TGTGCCATCAGTTCCGGGACAGGGGTATACGAGCAGTACTTC.

The chain has TRBV6-5 and TRBJ1-5, with 9 bases aligning to TRBD1. Germline CDR1 is MNHEY and CDR2 is SVGAGI. V dropped 6 bases and J dropped 7; count of bases not matched to a gene: 10. The CDR3 has 15 amino acids. The CDR3 DNA reads TGTGCCAGCAGCCAGGGACAGGGCGGACGACAGCCCCAGCATTTT. Translated, it gives CASSQGQGGRQPQHF.

The chain is built from TRBV5-1 and TRBJ2-2, with 7 positions matching TRBD1. The CDR3 has 15 residues. J was trimmed by 0 bases and V by 2 bases; bases with no gene match: 1. Per the germline V gene, CDR1 is SGHRS and CDR2 is YFSETQ. Here the CDR3 DNA reads TGCGCCAGCAGCTTCGGGACAGCGAACACCGGGGAGCTGTTTTTT. Its translation is CASSFGTANTGELFF.

The V call is TRBV5-4, the J call TRBJ2-2; D remains unclear. CDR1 is SGHNT, CDR2 YYREEE, per germline (reference sequence). The CDR3 length is 15 residues. Trimming removed 6 bases at V and 5 bases at J, with 17 bases between. The CDR3 DNA reads as TGTGCCAGCATCGCCCAGGAGTTCTGGACCGGGGAGCTGTTTTTT. It translates to CASIAQEFWTGELFF.

With respect to this clone: A read error may account for a junction end that differs from germline. J is TRBJ2-2 and V is TRBV7-9, with a tentative D call TRBD2 (5 bases). Per germline, CDR1 SEHNR and CDR2 FQNEAQ (reference sequence). The CDR3 consists of 12 residues. The CDR3 DNA reads as TGTGCCAGCGGCTTCGGGGTCGGGGAGCTGTTTTTT. This encodes CASGFGVGELFF.

The chain has TRBV5-1 and TRBJ1-2; D perhaps matches TRBD1 (6 bases). This CDR3 region has 14 residues. The V gene's germline CDR1 is SGHRS and CDR2 YFSETQ. V shed 4 bases and J shed 8 bases, with 18 bases lying between them. The CDR3 DNA follows: TGCGCCAGCAGCAATTCCGGACAGTCTCGGGGCTACACCTTC. Its protein product is CASSNSGQSRGYTF. The full variable domain, in which reference TRBV5-1 and TRBJ1-2 provide the parts outside the CDR3, is KAGVTQTPRYLIKTRGQQVTLSCSPISGHRSVSWYQQTPGQGLQFLFEYFSETQRNKGNFPGRFSGRQFSNSRSEMNVSTLELGDSALYLCASSNSGQSRGYTFGSGTRLTVV.

This chain joins TRBV5-1 and TRBJ2-1, with 12 bases lining up with TRBD2. Germline V gene sequence: CDR1 SGHRS, CDR2 YFSETQ. With V trimmed by 5 bases and J by 0 bases, 12 bases remained unmatched. The CDR3 loop spans 19 amino acids. The CDR3 loop is CASSWKAGLAGSSYNEQFF. The CDR3, as DNA: TGCGCCAGCAGTTGGAAGGCTGGACTAGCGGGGAGCTCCTACAATGAGCAGTTCTTC.

The J gene is TRBJ2-7, the V gene TRBV6-5; 8 nucleotides line up with TRBD2. Looked up from germline, CDR1 is MNHEY and CDR2 is SVGAGI. V dropped 4 bases and J dropped 3; count of bases not matched to a gene: 11. The CDR3 runs to 16 residues. Here the CDR3 reads CASSSSGGAMVYEQYF. DNA of the CDR3: TGTGCCAGCAGTTCCTCGGGGGGGGCCATGGTCTACGAGCAGTACTTC.

The gene calls are TRBV6-6 and TRBJ2-5, with 7 bases aligning to TRBD1. The V segment lost 5 bases and the J segment 1 base; nucleotides outside the gene matches: 7. This CDR3 comprises 15 residues. The germline V gene has CDR1 MNHNY and CDR2 SVGAGI (reference sequence). Here the CDR3 reads CASSDRAGGQETQYF. The CDR3 nucleotides are TGTGCCAGCAGTGACAGGGCAGGGGGCCAAGAGACCCAGTACTTC.

V gene TRBV6-5 combines with J gene TRBJ1-1; D gene uncertain. Trimming removed 5 bases from V and 3 bases from J, with 16 bases in between. The CDR3 has 15 residues. Germline assignment: CDR1 MNHEY and CDR2 SVGAGI. In DNA, the CDR3 is TGTGCCAGCAGTCCCCCTTGGACGGAGTACACTGAAGCTTTCTTT. It is translated as CASSPPWTEYTEAFF.

Details on this clone: The junction departs from germline at one end; a sequencing error may be responsible. This rearrangement joins TRBV7-7 to TRBJ2-1; D might be TRBD2 (5 bases). Looked up from germline, CDR1 is SSHAT and CDR2 is FNYEAQ (reference sequence). The CDR3 extends over 13 amino acids. The CDR3: CASSLTTNNEQFF. CDR3 DNA: TGTGCTAGCAGCTTGACTACCAACAATGAGCAGTTCTTC. The full variable domain, its missing parts supplied by reference TRBV7-7 and TRBJ2-1, is GAGVSQSPRYKVTKRGQDVTLRCDPISSHATLYWYQQALGQGPEFLTYFNYEAQPDKSGLPSDRFSAERPEGSISTLTIQRTEQRDSAMYRCASSLTTNNEQFFGPGTRLTVL.

The chain employs TRBV6-5 and TRBJ1-1; D might be TRBD1 (5 bases). The CDR3 loop spans 14 amino acids. Germline V gives CDR1 MNHEY, CDR2 SVGAGI. The germline V and J ends were trimmed by 6 bases and 4 bases, with 15 bases remaining between them. CDR3: CASSRTTGGTEAFF. CDR3 nucleotide sequence: TGTGCCAGCAGCCGGACAACCGGCGGCACTGAAGCTTTCTTT.

In DNA, the CDR3 is TGCGCCAGCAGCTTGCGAGACAGATCCTACGAGCAGTACTTC. It yields the protein CASSLRDRSYEQYF. The rearrangement uses TRBV5-1 and TRBJ2-7, with D perhaps matching TRBD1 (5 bases). This CDR3 is built from 14 residues. Looked up from germline, CDR1 is SGHRS and CDR2 is YFSETQ. V shed 1 base and J shed 1 base, with 9 bases lying between them.

The chain recombines TRBV5-1 with TRBJ2-2, with TRBD1 matching 10 bases. This CDR3 comprises 15 residues. Germline CDR1 SGHRS, CDR2 YFSETQ. Trimming at V came to 4 bases and at J to 3 bases, leaving 3 bases not matched to a gene. In DNA, the CDR3 is TGCGCCAGCAGCGCGGGACAGGGGTACACCGGGGAGCTGTTTTTT. Protein sequence: CASSAGQGYTGELFF. The whole variable domain, remainder taken from reference TRBV5-1 and TRBJ2-2, is KAGVTQTPRYLIKTRGQQVTLSCSPISGHRSVSWYQQTPGQGLQFLFEYFSETQRNKGNFPGRFSGRQFSNSRSEMNVSTLELGDSALYLCASSAGQGYTGELFFGEGSRLTVL.

The chain combines TRBV5-5 with TRBJ2-5; 7 bases fit TRBD2. This CDR3 region has 15 residues. Trimming at V came to 2 bases and at J to 4 bases, leaving 8 bases not matched to a gene. The germline gives CDR1 SGHKS, CDR2 YYEKEE (reference sequence). The CDR3 coding sequence is TGTGCCAGCAGCTTCCCGGGACTAAGGGGAGAGACCCAGTACTTC. Translated, it gives CASSFPGLRGETQYF.

V and J are TRBV19 and TRBJ2-7; maybe TRBD1 (6 bases). Per germline, CDR1 LNHDA and CDR2 SQIVND (reference sequence). The CDR3 has 13 residues. Trimming pared 7 bases from V and 5 bases from J, leaving 15 bases between. The CDR3 DNA reads TGTGCCAGTAATAACCAGGGGAGTCACGAGCAGTACTTC. This translates into CASNNQGSHEQYF.

The J gene is TRBJ2-1, the V gene TRBV5-6, with D possibly being TRBD1 or TRBD2 (5 bases each). The V and J ends lost 1 base and 7 bases respectively, with 12 bases between them. From germline, CDR1 is SGHDT and CDR2 YYEEEE. The CDR3 loop spans 14 amino acids. The DNA for the CDR3 is TGTGCCAGCAGCTTGACAGGACTGGGAAATGAGCAGTTCTTC. Translation: CASSLTGLGNEQFF. The whole variable domain, filled in from reference TRBV5-6 and TRBJ2-1, reads DAGVTQSPTHLIKTRGQQVTLRCSPKSGHDTVSWYQQALGQGPQFIFQYYEEEERQRGNFPDRFSGHQFPNYSSELNVNALLLGDSALYLCASSLTGLGNEQFFGPGTRLTVL.

This chain uses TRBV28 with TRBJ1-5; the D gene is possibly TRBD1 (5 bases). Germline V CDR1 and CDR2: MDHEN, SYDVKM. The CDR3 runs 14 residues. With 10 bases removed from V and 6 bases from J, the gap between germline ends came to 19 bases. CDR3 nucleotides: TGTGCCATCAAGGGACCGACGTATGGTCAGCCCCAGCATTTT. Translating gives CAIKGPTYGQPQHF. Full variable domain (outside the CDR3, taken from reference TRBV28 and TRBJ1-5): DVKVTQSSRYLVKRTGEKVFLECVQDMDHENMFWYRQDPGLGLRLIYFSYDVKMKEKGDIPEGYSVSREKKERFSLILESASTNQTSMYLCAIKGPTYGQPQHFGDGTRLSIL.

V and J are TRBV7-9 and TRBJ1-1; D is perhaps TRBD1 (5 bases). Germline CDR1 reads SEHNR; CDR2 reads FQNEAQ (reference sequence). V was clipped by 6 bases and J by 2 bases, with 13 bases between them. CDR3 length equals 14 residues. In DNA, the CDR3 is TGTGCCAGCAGTAAATGGGGGGAAAACACTGAAGCTTTCTTT. Protein product: CASSKWGENTEAFF.

The chain recombines TRBV10-3 with TRBJ2-5, with 7 bases identical to TRBD1. The J segment lost 3 bases and the V segment lost 4 bases, leaving 11 bases of the junction unmatched. The CDR3 spans 16 residues. Germline V gene lookup returns CDR1 ENHRY and CDR2 SYGVKD. In nucleotides, the CDR3 is TGTGCCATCAGTGGGACCGGGACAGCCTCGAAAGAGACCCAGTACTTC. This gives the protein CAISGTGTASKETQYF.

Here the CDR3 DNA reads TGCGCCAGCAGCCATAGAGCGACCGGAGGGGCAGATACGCAGTATTTT. Amino acid sequence: CASSHRATGGADTQYF. The rearrangement joins TRBV4-1 to TRBJ2-3, with TRBD2 as a possible D gene (6 bases). CDR3 size: 16 residues. Germline values: CDR1 MGHRA, CDR2 YSYEKL. The V end lost 3 bases, the J end lost 4 bases, and 17 bases lay between the germline ends.

V usage is TRBV9 and J usage is TRBJ2-7; 9 nucleotides line up with TRBD1. The length of the CDR3 is 14 residues. Germline loops: CDR1 SGDLS, CDR2 YYNGEE. V gave up 0 bases and J gave up 6 bases; unmatched junction bases: 4. The DNA for the CDR3 is TGTGCCAGCAGCGTAGGGGACAGGGCGAGCGAGCAGTACTTC. Its translation is CASSVGDRASEQYF.

The chain carries TRBV6-6 and TRBJ2-3; 10 bases map to TRBD2. Germline-derived CDR1 and CDR2 are MNHNY and SVGAGI (reference sequence). V shed 6 bases and J 1 base; nucleotides not matched to a gene: 4. There are 15 residues in the CDR3. CDR3 coding DNA: TGTGCCAGCAGACCCGGGACTAGCGGCACAGATACGCAGTATTTT. The encoded protein is CASRPGTSGTDTQYF.